Given below is one TCR beta chain in context. Its antigen remains unidentified. A much larger clone sits a single nucleotide away, making a read error possible. V shed 4 bases and J shed 4 bases, with 11 bases lying between them. The CDR3 length is 13 residues. Per the germline V gene, CDR1 is ENHRY and CDR2 is SYGVKD. TCRbeta libraries were built with three rounds of nested PCR, modified from ARM-PCR. TCRdb called the multiplex PCR reads again in MiXCR, with one record for every CDR3 protein. The profile shows approximately 100,000 distinct CDR3 sequences, roughly 77% of them singletons. The data originate from a study of tumor and adjacent non-tumor tissue in lung cancer. Study summary: The cohort had around twelve adenocarcinoma, a couple of squamous cell and 1 small cell patients.

This sample's RNA came from whole unsorted tissue. Broader study findings: Tumor tissue had significantly higher TCR diversity than normal lung. Top 100 clones took a larger repertoire share in normal lung.

The clonotype comes from an older woman with non-small cell lung cancer. Sequencing was done on a sample of lung tumor tissue. The chain is built from TRBV10-3 and TRBJ2-7; D call uncertain. The CDR3: CAISGSLAYEQYF. CDR3 nucleotides: TGTGCCATCAGTGGGTCGTTAGCTTACGAGCAGTACTTC.